These 11 T cell receptor beta chains were sequenced from one sample in a study of T cell responses to AZD1222 COVID-19 vaccine. The repertoire was sequenced with immunoSEQ multiplex PCR; TCRdb's copy has only in-frame clones and lacks some. The data hold about 120,000 clones, with about 90% observed a single time. The sample in question was peripheral blood, obtained on day 0 of AZD1222 vaccination. The receptors were sampled from an adult in good health.

The V and J genes are TRBV5-1 and TRBJ2-5, with 8 positions matching TRBD1. This CDR3 region has 14 residues. Per the germline V gene, CDR1 is SGHRS and CDR2 is YFSETQ. J gave up 4 bases and V 2 bases, and 4 bases lay outside the gene matches. CDR3 sequence: CASSFQGARETQYF. The CDR3 nucleotides read TGCGCCAGCAGCTTTCAGGGGGCGAGAGAGACCCAGTACTTC.

Written as DNA, the CDR3 is TGTGCCAGCAGTCGTACCGGGACAGGGGGCGAGCAGTACTTC. As protein: CASSRTGTGGEQYF. V usage is TRBV27 and J usage is TRBJ2-7; 11 bases match TRBD1. Trimming at V came to 5 bases and at J to 6 bases, leaving 6 bases not matched to a gene. The CDR3 runs to 14 residues. Germline assignment: CDR1 MNHEY and CDR2 SMNVEV (reference sequence).

This rearrangement joins TRBV7-8 to TRBJ1-4; 7 bases agree with TRBD1. Trimming cost V 5 bases and J 4 bases; bases outside gene matches: 10. The length of the CDR3 is 16 residues. CDR1 is SGHVS and CDR2 is FQNEAQ in the germline V gene. The DNA of the CDR3 is TGTGCCAGCAGCCCTCGACAGGGCAGGGGTAATGAAAAACTGTTTTTT. This codes for CASSPRQGRGNEKLFF. Complete variable domain (other parts from reference TRBV7-8 and TRBJ1-4): GAGVSQSPRYKVAKRGQDVALRCDPISGHVSLFWYQQALGQGPEFLTYFQNEAQLDKSGLPSDRFFAERPEGSVSTLKIQRTQQEDSAVYLCASSPRQGRGNEKLFFGSGTQLSVL.

The rearrangement joins TRBV11-2 to TRBJ2-1; 8 bases are shared with TRBD2. Germline V gene sequence: CDR1 SGHAT, CDR2 FQNNGV. This CDR3 has 17 amino acids. With V trimmed by 1 base and J by 9 bases, 14 bases remained unmatched. The CDR3 here is CASSLVPTSERSGEQFF. CDR3 sequence (DNA): TGTGCCAGCAGCTTAGTTCCGACTAGCGAGCGCTCCGGTGAGCAGTTCTTC.

The chain carries TRBV9 and TRBJ1-3; D may be TRBD1 (5 bases). The ends were cut back, 0 bases at V and 0 bases at J, with 22 bases in the middle. The CDR3 contains 20 residues. Germline V gene sequence: CDR1 SGDLS, CDR2 YYNGEE. DNA of the CDR3: TGTGCCAGCAGCGTAGCGACGGAGGACAAGGACTCGACCTCTGGAAACACCATATATTTT. It specifies CASSVATEDKDSTSGNTIYF.

The chain employs TRBV7-3 and TRBJ2-1, with 10 bases aligning to TRBD2. The ends lost 4 bases at V and 10 bases at J; junction bases unmatched: 7. Germline CDR1 SGHTA, CDR2 FQGTGA. The CDR3 contains 14 residues. CDR3 amino acids: CASSSTSGTQEQFF. In DNA, the CDR3 is TGTGCCAGCAGCTCCACTAGCGGGACGCAGGAGCAGTTCTTC.

The chain recombines TRBV12-3 or TRBV12-4 with TRBJ1-1; tentatively, D is TRBD1 (5 bases). V lost 3 bases and J 6 bases, leaving 8 bases between the germline ends. This CDR3 is 12 amino acids long. CDR3 DNA: TGTGCCAGCAGTTTCGCGGGGGCTGAAGCTTTCTTT. Translating gives CASSFAGAEAFF.

This chain connects TRBV6-2 or TRBV6-3 to TRBJ2-6, with 11 positions matching TRBD2. This CDR3 spans 19 amino acids. CDR1 is MNHEY, CDR2 SVGEGT, per germline. Trimming cost V 5 bases and J 4 bases; bases outside gene matches: 13. CDR3 region: CASSPHIAGGLYGANVLTF. CDR3 DNA: TGTGCCAGCAGTCCCCATATAGCGGGGGGGCTTTACGGGGCCAACGTCCTGACTTTC.

V gene TRBV18 combines with J gene TRBJ2-2; tentatively, D is TRBD1 or TRBD2 (5 bases each). Trimming removed 1 base at V and 3 bases at J, with 12 bases between. The CDR3 is 16 residues long. The germline V gene encodes CDR1 KGHSH and CDR2 LQKENI. This CDR3 reads CASSPLRGTDTGELFF. The CDR3 DNA follows: TGTGCCAGCTCACCACTGAGGGGCACGGACACCGGGGAGCTGTTTTTT.

The V gene is TRBV5-1, the J gene TRBJ2-7; D remains ambiguous. The V gene's germline CDR1 is SGHRS and CDR2 YFSETQ. This CDR3 comprises 14 residues. The ends were cut back, 0 bases at V and 1 base at J, with 8 bases in the middle. The chain's CDR3 is CASSLDPGSYEQYF. The CDR3 nucleotides are TGCGCCAGCAGCTTGGATCCTGGTTCCTACGAGCAGTACTTC.

This clone was observed a few times. The chain uses TRBV3-1 (or the pseudogene TRBV3-2) and TRBJ1-2; 9 nucleotides match TRBD1. CDR3 length equals 14 residues. The J segment lost 2 bases and the V segment lost 6 bases, leaving 4 bases of the junction unmatched. CDR1 is LGHDT and CDR2 is YNNKEL in the germline V gene (reference sequence). The CDR3, as DNA: TGTGCCAGCAGTCGGACAGGGGAAAACTATGGCTACACCTTC. Amino acids: CASSRTGENYGYTF.